This T cell receptor beta chain derives from a study of blood T cell repertoires in COVID-19. The ends lost 0 bases at V and 4 bases at J; junction bases unmatched: 3. Per germline, CDR1 KGHSH and CDR2 LQKENI. There are 15 residues in the CDR3. Sequencing used immunoSEQ multiplex PCR; TCRdb keeps in-frame clones, though not all of them. The repertoire has about 170,000 clones, about 85% of them found once; the top ten carry 1.2%. Specimen: peripheral blood. This sequence joins TRBV18 and TRBJ2-3; 8 positions match TRBD1. The clonotype comes from a man between 60 and 75 years old who had recovered from COVID-19. The CDR3 is CASSPPDRAADTQYF. CDR3 DNA: TGTGCCAGCTCACCACCGGACAGGGCGGCAGATACGCAGTATTTT.